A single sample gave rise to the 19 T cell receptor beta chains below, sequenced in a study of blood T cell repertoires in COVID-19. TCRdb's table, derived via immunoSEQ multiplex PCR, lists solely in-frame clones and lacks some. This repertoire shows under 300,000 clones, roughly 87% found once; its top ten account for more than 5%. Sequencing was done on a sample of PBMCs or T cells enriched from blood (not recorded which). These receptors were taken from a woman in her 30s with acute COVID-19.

The CDR3: CASSLVAGGSPETQYF. The CDR3 region has the DNA TGTGCCAGCAGCTTAGTAGCGGGGGGGTCCCCAGAGACCCAGTACTTC. This chain links TRBV7-6 with TRBJ2-5; 11 nucleotides align to TRBD2. V lost 1 base and J lost 4; bases outside the gene matches: 5. The CDR3 is 16 amino acids. Germline V gene data show CDR1 as SGHVS and CDR2 as FNYEAQ.

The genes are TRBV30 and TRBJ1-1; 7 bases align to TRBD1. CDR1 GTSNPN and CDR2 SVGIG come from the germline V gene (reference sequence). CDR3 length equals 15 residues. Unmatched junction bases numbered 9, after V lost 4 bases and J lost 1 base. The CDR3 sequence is CAWIRVGQSNTEAFF. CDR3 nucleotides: TGTGCCTGGATCCGCGTGGGACAGTCGAACACTGAAGCTTTCTTT.

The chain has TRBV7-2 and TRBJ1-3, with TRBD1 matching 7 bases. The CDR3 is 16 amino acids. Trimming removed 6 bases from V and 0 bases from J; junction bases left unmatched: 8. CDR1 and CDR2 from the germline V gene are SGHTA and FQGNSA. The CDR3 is CASSPGQVSSGNTIYF. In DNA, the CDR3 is TGTGCCAGCAGTCCCGGACAGGTCAGCTCTGGAAACACCATATATTTT.

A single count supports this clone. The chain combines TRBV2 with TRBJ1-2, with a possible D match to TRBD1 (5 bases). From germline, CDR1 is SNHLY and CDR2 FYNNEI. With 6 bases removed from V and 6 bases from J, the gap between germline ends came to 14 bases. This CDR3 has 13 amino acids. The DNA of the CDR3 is TGTGCCAGCAGAGCCGACTCCAGGGATGGCTACACCTTC. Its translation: CASRADSRDGYTF.

The CDR3: CASSIRQGRETQYF. The CDR3 DNA is TGTGCCAGTAGTATCCGACAGGGGCGAGAGACCCAGTACTTC. The rearrangement uses TRBV19 and TRBJ2-5; 8 bases map to TRBD1. Trimming took 3 bases from V and 4 from J; bases not matched to a gene: 4. The CDR3 is 14 residues long. Germline loops: CDR1 LNHDA, CDR2 SQIVND (reference sequence).

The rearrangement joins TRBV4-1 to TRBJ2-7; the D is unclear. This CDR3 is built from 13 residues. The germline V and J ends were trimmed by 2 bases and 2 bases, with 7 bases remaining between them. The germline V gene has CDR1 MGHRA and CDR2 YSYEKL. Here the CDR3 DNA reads TGCGCCAGCAGCCAACCCGACACCTACGAGCAGTACTTC. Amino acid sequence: CASSQPDTYEQYF.

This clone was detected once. DNA of the CDR3: TGTGCCAGCGGATATGACAGAACCTACGAGCAGTACTTC. This sequence encodes CASGYDRTYEQYF. V gene TRBV2 combines with J gene TRBJ2-7; tentatively, D is TRBD1 (5 bases). The V end was cut by 8 bases, the J end by 2 bases, with 13 bases between. This CDR3 has 13 residues. Germline V gene lookup returns CDR1 SNHLY and CDR2 FYNNEI.

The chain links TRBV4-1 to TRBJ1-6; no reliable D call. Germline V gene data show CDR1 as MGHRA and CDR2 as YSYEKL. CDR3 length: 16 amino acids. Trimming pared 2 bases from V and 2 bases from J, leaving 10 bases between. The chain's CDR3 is CASSQNQATYNSPLHF. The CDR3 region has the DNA TGCGCCAGCAGCCAAAATCAGGCGACCTATAATTCACCCCTCCACTTT.

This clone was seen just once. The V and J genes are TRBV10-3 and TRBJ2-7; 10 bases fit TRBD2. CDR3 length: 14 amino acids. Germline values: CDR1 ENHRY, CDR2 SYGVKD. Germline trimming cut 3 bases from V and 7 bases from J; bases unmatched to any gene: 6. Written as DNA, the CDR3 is TGTGCCATCAGTGACAGCGGGGGGGCGGAAGAGCAGTACTTC. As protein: CAISDSGGAEEQYF.

CDR3 sequence reads: CATSDRQGSGELFF. CDR3 nucleotide sequence: TGTGCCACCAGTGATCGACAGGGCTCCGGGGAGCTGTTTTTT. This sequence joins TRBV24-1 and TRBJ2-2, with 7 bases lining up with TRBD1. After removal of 3 bases from V and 6 bases from J, the junction contained 3 bases not matched to a gene. Per the germline V gene, CDR1 is KGHDR and CDR2 is SFDVKD. The CDR3 extends over 14 amino acids.

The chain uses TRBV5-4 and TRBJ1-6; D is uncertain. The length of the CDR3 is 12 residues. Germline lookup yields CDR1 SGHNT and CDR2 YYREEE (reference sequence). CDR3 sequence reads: CARTERKRPLHF. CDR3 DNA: TGTGCGCGAACGGAGAGAAAACGACCCCTCCACTTT.

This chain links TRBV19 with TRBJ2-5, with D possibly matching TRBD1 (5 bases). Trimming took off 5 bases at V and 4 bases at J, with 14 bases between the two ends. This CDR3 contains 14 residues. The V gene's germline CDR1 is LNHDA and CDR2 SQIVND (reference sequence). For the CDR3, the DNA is TGTGCCAGTAGTTTGTCAGGGTATAGAGAGACCCAGTACTTC. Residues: CASSLSGYRETQYF.

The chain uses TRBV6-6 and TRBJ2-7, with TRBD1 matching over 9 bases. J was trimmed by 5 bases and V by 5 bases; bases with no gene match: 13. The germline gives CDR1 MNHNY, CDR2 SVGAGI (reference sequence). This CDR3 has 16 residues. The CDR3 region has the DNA TGTGCCAGCAGTAACCAGGACAGGGGCCATATAAACGAGCAGTACTTC. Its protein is CASSNQDRGHINEQYF.

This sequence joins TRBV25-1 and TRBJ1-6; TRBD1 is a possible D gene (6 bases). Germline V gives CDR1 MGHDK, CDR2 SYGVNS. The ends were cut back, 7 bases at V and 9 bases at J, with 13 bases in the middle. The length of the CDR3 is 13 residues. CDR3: CASTGGFSSPLHF. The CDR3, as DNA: TGTGCCAGCACGGGGGGCTTTAGTTCACCCCTCCACTTT.

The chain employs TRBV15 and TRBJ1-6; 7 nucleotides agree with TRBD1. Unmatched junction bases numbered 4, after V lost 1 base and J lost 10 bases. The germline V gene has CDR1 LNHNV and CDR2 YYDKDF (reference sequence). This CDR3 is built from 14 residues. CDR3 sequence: CATSRGQGPSPLHF. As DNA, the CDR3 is TGTGCCACCAGCAGAGGACAGGGTCCATCACCCCTCCACTTT.

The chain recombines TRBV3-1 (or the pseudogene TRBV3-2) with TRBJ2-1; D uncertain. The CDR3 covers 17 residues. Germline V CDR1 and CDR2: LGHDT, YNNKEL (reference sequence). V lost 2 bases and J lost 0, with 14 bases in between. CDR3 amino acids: CASSQTLISSSYNEQFF. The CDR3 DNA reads TGTGCCAGCAGCCAAACCCTTATTAGCAGCTCCTACAATGAGCAGTTCTTC.

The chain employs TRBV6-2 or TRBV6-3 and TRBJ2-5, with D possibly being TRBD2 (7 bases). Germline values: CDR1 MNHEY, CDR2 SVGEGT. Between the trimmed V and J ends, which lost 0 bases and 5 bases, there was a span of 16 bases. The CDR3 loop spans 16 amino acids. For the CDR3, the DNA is TGTGCCAGCAGTTACTCGAGGGGGGGGCTCGAGGAGACCCAGTACTTC. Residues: CASSYSRGGLEETQYF.

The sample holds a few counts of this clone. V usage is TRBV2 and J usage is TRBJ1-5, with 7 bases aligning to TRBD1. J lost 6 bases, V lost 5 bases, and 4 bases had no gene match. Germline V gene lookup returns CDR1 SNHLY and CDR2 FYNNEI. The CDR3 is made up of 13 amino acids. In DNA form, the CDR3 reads TGTGCCAGCAGTCGACAGGGCCCTCAGCCCCAGCATTTT. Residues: CASSRQGPQPQHF. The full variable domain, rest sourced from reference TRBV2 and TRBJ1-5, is EPEVTQTPSHQVTQMGQEVILRCVPISNHLYFYWYRQILGQKVEFLVSFYNNEISEKSEIFDDQFSVERPDGSNFTLKIRSTKLEDSAMYFCASSRQGPQPQHFGDGTRLSIL.

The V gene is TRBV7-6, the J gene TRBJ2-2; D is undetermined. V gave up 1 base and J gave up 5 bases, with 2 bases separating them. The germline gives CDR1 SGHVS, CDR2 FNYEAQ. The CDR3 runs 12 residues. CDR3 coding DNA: TGTGCCAGCAGCTTAGTAACCGGGGAGCTGTTTTTT. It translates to CASSLVTGELFF.